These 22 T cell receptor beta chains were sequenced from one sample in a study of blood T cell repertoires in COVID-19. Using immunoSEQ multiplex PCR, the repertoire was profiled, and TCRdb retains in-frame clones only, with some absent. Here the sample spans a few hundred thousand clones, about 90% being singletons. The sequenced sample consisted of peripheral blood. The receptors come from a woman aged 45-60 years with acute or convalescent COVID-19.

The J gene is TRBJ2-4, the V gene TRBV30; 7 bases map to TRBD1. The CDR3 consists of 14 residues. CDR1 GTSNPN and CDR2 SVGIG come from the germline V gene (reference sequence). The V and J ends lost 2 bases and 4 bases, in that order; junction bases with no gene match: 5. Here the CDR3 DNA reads TGTGCCTGGAGTACCGGGACAGCAAAAAACATTCAGTACTTC. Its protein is CAWSTGTAKNIQYF.

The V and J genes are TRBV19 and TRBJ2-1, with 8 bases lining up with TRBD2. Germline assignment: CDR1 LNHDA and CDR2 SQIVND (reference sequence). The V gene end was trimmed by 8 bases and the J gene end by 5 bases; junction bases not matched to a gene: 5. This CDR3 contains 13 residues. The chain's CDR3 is CASSWREDNEQFF. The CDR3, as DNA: TGTGCCAGTTCGTGGCGGGAGGACAATGAGCAGTTCTTC.

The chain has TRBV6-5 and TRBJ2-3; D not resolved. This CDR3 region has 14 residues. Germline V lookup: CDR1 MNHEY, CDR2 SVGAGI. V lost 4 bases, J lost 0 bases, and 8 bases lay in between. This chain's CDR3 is CASSFEESTDTQYF. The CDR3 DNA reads TGTGCCAGCAGTTTTGAGGAAAGCACAGATACGCAGTATTTT.

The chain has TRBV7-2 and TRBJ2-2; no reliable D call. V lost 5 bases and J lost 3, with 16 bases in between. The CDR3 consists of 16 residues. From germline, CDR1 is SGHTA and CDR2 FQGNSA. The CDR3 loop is CASSIGSGLYTGELFF. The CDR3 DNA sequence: TGTGCCAGCAGCATAGGTTCAGGTCTATACACCGGGGAGCTGTTTTTT.

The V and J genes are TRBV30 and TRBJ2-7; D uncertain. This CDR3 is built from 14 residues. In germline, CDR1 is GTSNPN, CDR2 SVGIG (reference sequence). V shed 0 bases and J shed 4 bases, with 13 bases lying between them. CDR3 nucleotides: TGTGCCTGGAGTGTAAGGTTGGGCCCGTACGAGCAGTACTTC. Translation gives CAWSVRLGPYEQYF.

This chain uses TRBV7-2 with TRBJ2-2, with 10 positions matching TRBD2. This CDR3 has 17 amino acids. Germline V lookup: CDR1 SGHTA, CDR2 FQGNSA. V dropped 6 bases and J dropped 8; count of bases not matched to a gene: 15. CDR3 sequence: CASRGPSSGRAGGELFF. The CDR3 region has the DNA TGTGCCAGCAGAGGGCCCTCCAGCGGGAGGGCCGGAGGGGAGCTGTTTTTT.

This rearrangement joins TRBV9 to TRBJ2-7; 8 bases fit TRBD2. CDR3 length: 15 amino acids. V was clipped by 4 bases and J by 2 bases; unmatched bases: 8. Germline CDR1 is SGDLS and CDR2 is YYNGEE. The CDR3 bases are TGTGCCAGCAGCTCGGGCGGGGGGACCACCTACGAGCAGTACTTC. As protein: CASSSGGGTTYEQYF.

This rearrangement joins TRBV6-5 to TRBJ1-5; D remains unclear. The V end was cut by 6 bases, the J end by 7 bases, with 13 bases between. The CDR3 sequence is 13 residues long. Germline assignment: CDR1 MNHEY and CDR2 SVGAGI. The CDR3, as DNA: TGTGCCAGCAGGGAGTCCCCTGGGCAGCCCCAGCATTTT. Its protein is CASRESPGQPQHF.

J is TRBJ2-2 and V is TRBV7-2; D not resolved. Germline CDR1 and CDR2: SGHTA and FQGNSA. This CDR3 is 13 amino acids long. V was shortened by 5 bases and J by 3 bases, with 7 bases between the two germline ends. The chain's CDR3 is CASSRGYTGELFF. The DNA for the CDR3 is TGTGCCAGCAGCCGAGGCTACACCGGGGAGCTGTTTTTT. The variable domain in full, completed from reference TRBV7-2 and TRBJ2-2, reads GAGVSQSPSNKVTEKGKDVELRCDPISGHTALYWYRQSLGQGLEFLIYFQGNSAPDKSGLPSDRFSAERTGGSVSTLTIQRTQQEDSAVYLCASSRGYTGELFFGEGSRLTVL.

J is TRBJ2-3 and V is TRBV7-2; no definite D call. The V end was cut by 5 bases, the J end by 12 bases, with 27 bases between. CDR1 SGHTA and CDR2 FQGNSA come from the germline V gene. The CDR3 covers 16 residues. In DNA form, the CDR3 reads TGTGCCAGCAGCCCCTCCAGTTTGCTCACCGCAGATATCCAGTATTTT. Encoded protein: CASSPSSLLTADIQYF.

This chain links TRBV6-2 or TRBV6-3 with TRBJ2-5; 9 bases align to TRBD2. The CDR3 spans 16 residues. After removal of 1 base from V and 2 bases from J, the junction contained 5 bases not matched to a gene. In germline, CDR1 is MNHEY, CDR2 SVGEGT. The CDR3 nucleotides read TGTGCCAGCAGTTACTACCCGCGGGGGGGTCAAGAGACCCAGTACTTC. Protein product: CASSYYPRGGQETQYF.

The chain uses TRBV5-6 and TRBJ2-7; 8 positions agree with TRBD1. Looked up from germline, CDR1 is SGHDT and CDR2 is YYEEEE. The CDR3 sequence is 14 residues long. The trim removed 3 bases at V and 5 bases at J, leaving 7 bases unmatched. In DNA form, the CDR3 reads TGTGCCAGCAGCTGGCCGGGACAGGCCCACGAGCAGTACTTC. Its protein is CASSWPGQAHEQYF.

This CDR3 is CASSQLGGRFYNEQFF. CDR3 DNA: TGTGCCAGCAGCCAGCTGGGGGGGAGATTCTACAATGAGCAGTTCTTC. J is TRBJ2-1 and V is TRBV5-5, with 7 nucleotides matching TRBD2. This CDR3 has 16 amino acids. Germline-derived CDR1 and CDR2 are SGHKS and YYEKEE (reference sequence). V was pared by 4 bases and J by 3 bases, with 10 bases of the junction left unmatched. Full variable domain (remainder filled in from reference TRBV5-5 and TRBJ2-1): DAGVTQSPTHLIKTRGQQVTLRCSPISGHKSVSWYQQVLGQGPQFIFQYYEKEERGRGNFPDRFSARQFPNYSSELNVNALLLGDSALYLCASSQLGGRFYNEQFFGPGTRLTVL.

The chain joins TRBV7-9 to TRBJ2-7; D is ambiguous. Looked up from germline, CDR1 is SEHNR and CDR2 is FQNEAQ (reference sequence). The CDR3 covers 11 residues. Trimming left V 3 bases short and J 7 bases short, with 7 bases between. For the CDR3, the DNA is TGTGCCAGCAGCTTTTCCGGGGAGCAGTACTTC. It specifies CASSFSGEQYF.

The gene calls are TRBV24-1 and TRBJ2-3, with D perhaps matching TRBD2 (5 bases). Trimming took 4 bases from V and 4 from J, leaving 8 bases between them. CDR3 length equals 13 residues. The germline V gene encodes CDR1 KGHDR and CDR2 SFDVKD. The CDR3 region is CATSDGIPDTQYF. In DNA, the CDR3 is TGTGCCACCAGTGACGGGATCCCAGATACGCAGTATTTT.

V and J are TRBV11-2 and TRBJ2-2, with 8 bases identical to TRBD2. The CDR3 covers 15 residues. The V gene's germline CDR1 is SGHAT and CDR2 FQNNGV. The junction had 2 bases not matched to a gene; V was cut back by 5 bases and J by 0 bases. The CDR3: CASSLAGTNTGELFF. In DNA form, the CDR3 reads TGTGCCAGCAGCCTAGCGGGTACGAACACCGGGGAGCTGTTTTTT.

The CDR3 reads CASSQAGGRADTQYF. CDR3 sequence (DNA): TGTGCCAGCAGCCAAGCGGGGGGCAGGGCAGATACGCAGTATTTT. This chain connects TRBV14 to TRBJ2-3; TRBD2 is a possible D gene (7 bases). The CDR3 runs 15 residues. Germline V gene sequence: CDR1 SGHDN, CDR2 FVKESK. V was trimmed by 1 base and J by 4 bases, leaving 12 bases between them.

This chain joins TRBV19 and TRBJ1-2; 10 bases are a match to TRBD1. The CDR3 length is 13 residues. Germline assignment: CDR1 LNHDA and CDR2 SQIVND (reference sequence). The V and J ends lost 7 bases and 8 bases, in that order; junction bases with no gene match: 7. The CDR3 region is CASTPDRGAGYTF. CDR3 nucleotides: TGTGCCAGTACACCGGACAGGGGGGCGGGCTACACCTTC.

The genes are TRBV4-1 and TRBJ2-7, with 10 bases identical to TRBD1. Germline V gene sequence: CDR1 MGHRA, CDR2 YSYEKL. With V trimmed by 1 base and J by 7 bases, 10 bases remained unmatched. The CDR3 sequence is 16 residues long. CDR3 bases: TGCGCCAGCAGCCAAGTTTGGGACAGGGGCCTTGGGGAGCAGTACTTC. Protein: CASSQVWDRGLGEQYF.

In DNA, the CDR3 is TGCGCCAGCAGCTTGGACGGGAACTATGGCTACACCTTC. Translation: CASSLDGNYGYTF. The chain has TRBV5-1 and TRBJ1-2; no clear D gene. Germline values: CDR1 SGHRS, CDR2 YFSETQ. V lost 0 bases and J 2 bases, leaving 5 bases between the germline ends. The CDR3 spans 13 residues. Supplemented by reference TRBV5-1 and TRBJ1-2, the full variable domain reads KAGVTQTPRYLIKTRGQQVTLSCSPISGHRSVSWYQQTPGQGLQFLFEYFSETQRNKGNFPGRFSGRQFSNSRSEMNVSTLELGDSALYLCASSLDGNYGYTFGSGTRLTVV.

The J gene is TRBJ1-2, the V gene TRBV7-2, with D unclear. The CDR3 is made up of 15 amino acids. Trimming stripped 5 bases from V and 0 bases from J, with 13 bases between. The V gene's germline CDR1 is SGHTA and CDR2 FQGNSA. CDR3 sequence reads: CASSPREVPNYGYTF. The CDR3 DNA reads TGTGCCAGCAGCCCCCGAGAGGTCCCTAACTATGGCTACACCTTC.

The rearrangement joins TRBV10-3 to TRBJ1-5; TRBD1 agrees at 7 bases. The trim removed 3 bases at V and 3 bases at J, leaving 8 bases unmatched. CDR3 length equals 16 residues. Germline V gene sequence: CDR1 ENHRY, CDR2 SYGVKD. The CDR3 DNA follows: TGTGCCATCAGTGACCCCACAGGGGTCGTCAATCAGCCCCAGCATTTT. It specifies CAISDPTGVVNQPQHF.